Listed here is a single T cell receptor (beta chain). No antigen is known for it. There are no base qualities to consult, and no much larger clone falls within one base. This entry comes from a study of memory CD4+ T cells and cytomegalovirus serostatus (dated by TCRdb to between 2017 and 2020). Describing the broader study: The roughly 35 healthy Belgian adults in the cohort included 9 who were CMV seropositive and 24 who were CMV seronegative. The study sequenced CD4+ memory TCRbeta repertoires of a Belgian cohort with known cytomegalovirus serostatus to replicate a published TCR-based CMV serostatus classifier.

Single viable CD3+CD4+CD8-CD45RO+ cells were sorted as memory CD4+ T cells on a FACSAria II. CMV serostatus was assessed using a Roche Elecsys assay, by which serum IgG against CMV pp150, pp28, p38 and p52 was detected. Once the samples were thawed, total CD4+ T cells were enriched through positive selection using CD4 magnetic microbeads. Samples originated from another study that specifically interrogated the CD4+ T cell memory repertoire. Peripheral blood mononuclear cells were isolated and cryopreserved according to standard operating procedures, and serum was stored at -80 degrees C. CD3-PerCP (BW264/56), CD4-APC (RPA-T4), CD45RO-PE (UCHT1) and CD8-Pacific Orange (3B5) antibodies were used for staining, and non-viable cells were excluded with Sytox blue. Findings and caveats that apply to the study as a whole: A median bootstrapped AUC of around 0.95 with a 95% CI of 0.76-1.00 was achieved on the Belgian cohort by the original-framework classifier. For CMV serostatus prediction, a median bootstrapped AUC of 0.95 was reached with the original framework, and a median bootstrapped AUC of around 0.89 was reached with a US-trained random forest. The results were interpreted as suggesting that the CMV-associated TCR signature is largely present in the CD4+ memory repertoire. Only CD4+CD45RO+ memory cells were sequenced, in contrast to the original study, which included naive and memory CD4+ and CD8+ populations. Among the 160 or so previously reported CMV-associated TCRbeta sequences, about 71 showed up in the CD4+ memory repertoires, with each one found in between one and five individuals.

Genomic DNA was extracted from sorted cells with the Quick-DNA Microprep Kit. Amplification of TCRbeta DNA was done with the immunoSEQ hsTCRbeta kit, following the protocol from the manufacturer. TCRbeta libraries were sequenced on an Illumina MiSeq instrument. In the authors' own workflow: After out-of-frame sequences were removed, 2.4 million or so distinct TCRbeta sequences remained, averaging around 70,000 per individual. Each individual was scored using the number of around 180 previously reported CMV-associated TCRbeta sequences that the individual carried and the total number of productive distinct TCRbeta sequences. A beta-binomial model was reimplemented in Python, and scikit-learn random forests with default parameters were trained on US cohort data. Classifier performance on the Belgian cohort was reported as the median AUC with percentile confidence intervals calculated over 10,000 bootstrap iterations. TCRdb took over this immuneACCESS table, retaining in-frame rearrangements with V and J assigned. Such tables are incomplete; in checked studies, under half of the missing clones stem from an unresolved V gene, and the remainder is unexplained. From that table come the V and J calls and clone size; the DNA was used to work out D and trimming. Recorded for this sample are about 57,000 clones; 70% to 85% of them occurred a single time. Of the sample, less than 0.95% is held by the ten largest clones.

The CDR3 runs 15 amino acids, cysteine and phenylalanine included. The kept DNA is CDR3 alone, 45 bases in frame from the first base. Cut back by 5 bases and 0 bases, the V and J ends lie 12 bases apart. The germline V gene supplies CDR1 SGHTA and CDR2 FQGTGA. The sequence was collected from an adult in good health and CMV-seronegative. The sequence is built from TRBV7-3 and TRBJ2-3; matching of 6 bases hints at TRBD1 as the D gene. Sequencing input: memory CD4+ T cells from blood. The base sequence is TGTGCCAGCAGCCTCGACAGGACAAGCACAGATACGCAGTATTTT. Translation gives CASSLDRTSTDTQYF.